Below are 23 T cell receptor beta chains sequenced from a single sample in a study of CD4 T cells in relation to SARS-CoV-2 and coronaviruses (dated by TCRdb to about 2021). The library was made by the immunoSEQ multiplex PCR assay. TCRdb stores this immuneACCESS table with in-frame sequences only. Part of the clones is absent; in the studies checked, under half of the shortfall reflects unresolved V genes, and no reason is known for the rest. Across this sample there are roughly 14,000 clones, with over 60% seen only once. More than 25% of the sample is taken by the ten largest. Which antigens these TCRs recognize remains unknown. CD4+ T cells from unexposed donors were collected before the COVID-19 pandemic (2011-2018). After less than 13 days of culture, CD4+ T cells were isolated with the EasySep CD4+ T cell isolation kit. Source material: CD4+ T cells from PBMCs, cultured in vitro. The receptors were sampled from a human donor in good health.

J is TRBJ2-1 and V is TRBV19; TRBD2 matches 9 bases. V shed 5 bases and J 7 bases; nucleotides not matched to a gene: 3. Germline V gene sequence: CDR1 LNHDA, CDR2 SQIVND (reference sequence). This CDR3 is 13 amino acids long. The CDR3 is CASSLSGRNEQFF. The DNA for the CDR3 is TGTGCCAGTAGTCTTAGCGGGAGAAATGAGCAGTTCTTC.

V gene TRBV19 combines with J gene TRBJ1-5; possibly TRBD1 for D (5 bases). This CDR3 has 17 amino acids. The V gene's germline CDR1 is LNHDA and CDR2 SQIVND (reference sequence). V dropped 3 bases and J dropped 9 bases, with 24 bases sitting between them. The CDR3 region is CASSIRGGLGPMGPQHF. The CDR3 DNA sequence: TGTGCCAGTAGTATTCGGGGGGGATTGGGCCCGATGGGGCCCCAGCATTTT.

This chain connects TRBV5-1 to TRBJ2-3; 8 bases fit TRBD1. There are 16 residues in the CDR3. Germline V gene lookup returns CDR1 SGHRS and CDR2 YFSETQ. Germline trimming cut 1 base from V and 1 base from J; bases unmatched to any gene: 5. The CDR3 sequence: CASSLSGQGGTDTQYF. The CDR3 bases are TGCGCCAGCAGCTTGTCCGGACAGGGCGGCACAGATACGCAGTATTTT.

A single count supports this clone. The chain carries TRBV19 and TRBJ2-1; D remains unclear. Germline loops: CDR1 LNHDA, CDR2 SQIVND (reference sequence). CDR3 length: 13 amino acids. With 11 bases removed from V and 0 bases from J, the gap between germline ends came to 11 bases. CDR3 sequence: CASRFNSYNEQFF. CDR3 DNA: TGTGCCTCAAGGTTTAACTCCTACAATGAGCAGTTCTTC.

This sequence joins TRBV27 and TRBJ2-1, with 7 bases fitting TRBD1. Germline V gene sequence: CDR1 MNHEY, CDR2 SMNVEV (reference sequence). V dropped 5 bases and J dropped 10; count of bases not matched to a gene: 8. The length of the CDR3 is 13 residues. The chain's CDR3 is CASSKGTAYEQFF. The DNA of the CDR3 is TGTGCCAGCAGTAAGGGGACAGCTTACGAGCAGTTCTTC.

This rearrangement joins TRBV5-1 to TRBJ2-2; TRBD2 aligns across 9 bases. The CDR3 runs to 15 residues. The germline V gene encodes CDR1 SGHRS and CDR2 YFSETQ. V trimming: 3 bases; J trimming: 0 bases; junction bases outside the gene matches: 0. The CDR3 is CASSSSGANTGELFF. CDR3 in DNA: TGCGCCAGCAGCTCTAGCGGGGCGAACACCGGGGAGCTGTTTTTT.

V gene TRBV7-9 combines with J gene TRBJ1-5; D is perhaps TRBD1 (6 bases). This CDR3 has 13 residues. The germline gives CDR1 SEHNR, CDR2 FQNEAQ (reference sequence). The ends were cut back, 5 bases at V and 5 bases at J, with 10 bases in the middle. CDR3 sequence (DNA): TGTGCCAGCAGCGTAAGACAGGATCAGCCCCAGCATTTT. Encoded protein: CASSVRQDQPQHF.

This clone showed up just a few times. This sequence joins TRBV20-1 and TRBJ1-1; D gene unclear. Germline CDR1 reads DFQATT; CDR2 reads SNEGSKA (reference sequence). Trimming took off 2 bases at V and 7 bases at J, with 5 bases between the two ends. The CDR3 runs to 10 residues. In DNA form, the CDR3 reads TGCAGTGCTAGATATAGTGAAGCTTTCTTT. Its translation is CSARYSEAFF.

This chain uses TRBV5-1 with TRBJ2-5; 11 positions match TRBD1. Germline assignment: CDR1 SGHRS and CDR2 YFSETQ. V gave up 4 bases and J gave up 4 bases; unmatched junction bases: 3. CDR3 size: 14 residues. The CDR3 DNA reads as TGCGCCAGCAGCCCAGGGACAGGGGGAGAGACCCAGTACTTC. Translation: CASSPGTGGETQYF.

The gene calls are TRBV15 and TRBJ1-1; D call uncertain. The V gene's germline CDR1 is LNHNV and CDR2 YYDKDF (reference sequence). Trimming left V 3 bases short and J 2 bases short, with 19 bases between. The CDR3 runs 17 residues. CDR3 nucleotides: TGTGCCACCAGCAGGGATAGAACCCGAAAAACCAACACTGAAGCTTTCTTT. Translated, it gives CATSRDRTRKTNTEAFF.

This clone was seen a single time. The CDR3 loop is CASSQGQFYSNQPQHF. The CDR3 coding sequence is TGTGCCAGCAGCCAAGGACAGTTCTATAGCAATCAGCCCCAGCATTTT. The rearrangement uses TRBV3-1 (or the pseudogene TRBV3-2) and TRBJ1-5; TRBD1 is a possible D gene (5 bases). Germline CDR1 LGHDT, CDR2 YNNKEL (reference sequence). V was shortened by 1 base and J by 0 bases, with 10 bases between the two germline ends. The CDR3 loop spans 16 amino acids.

The chain links TRBV5-5 to TRBJ2-3; a weak D match, TRBD2 (6 bases). There are 17 residues in the CDR3. Looked up from germline, CDR1 is SGHKS and CDR2 is YYEKEE (reference sequence). V gave up 6 bases and J gave up 0 bases, with 20 bases separating them. CDR3 nucleotide sequence: TGTGCCAGCACATCTAGCGAGGGCGGACTGAGCACAGATACGCAGTATTTT. It codes for CASTSSEGGLSTDTQYF.

The V gene is TRBV19, the J gene TRBJ1-6; 7 nucleotides match TRBD1. Germline CDR1 reads LNHDA; CDR2 reads SQIVND (reference sequence). This CDR3 comprises 16 residues. V dropped 0 bases and J dropped 7; count of bases not matched to a gene: 6. The CDR3 sequence: CASSIEPAGGNSPLHF. Written as DNA, the CDR3 is TGTGCCAGTAGTATAGAACCCGCAGGGGGGAATTCACCCCTCCACTTT.

The CDR3 sequence: CASSPGTSGTTDTQYF. In nucleotides, the CDR3 is TGTGCCAGCAGCCCAGGGACTAGCGGTACCACAGATACGCAGTATTTT. The V call is TRBV5-4, the J call TRBJ2-3; the match to TRBD2 covers 11 bases. The CDR3 totals 16 residues. In germline, CDR1 is SGHNT, CDR2 YYREEE (reference sequence). V trimming: 4 bases; J trimming: 2 bases; junction bases outside the gene matches: 6.

The chain employs TRBV5-1 and TRBJ2-1; 8 bases are shared with TRBD2. Germline V lookup: CDR1 SGHRS, CDR2 YFSETQ. The CDR3 sequence is 15 residues long. V was pared by 5 bases and J by 1 base, with 5 bases of the junction left unmatched. Here the CDR3 DNA reads TGCGCCAGCAGTCGGGAGGGAGGATCCTACAATGAGCAGTTCTTC. Translation: CASSREGGSYNEQFF.

The chain carries TRBV2 and TRBJ2-7; D is ambiguous. CDR1 SNHLY and CDR2 FYNNEI come from the germline V gene. Trimming shortened V by 5 bases and J by 4 bases, and 6 bases separated the two germline ends. CDR3 length equals 11 residues. CDR3 DNA sequence: TGTGCCAGCAGTCCGAAGTACGAGCAGTACTTC. This gives the protein CASSPKYEQYF.

The chain combines TRBV5-1 with TRBJ1-1, with D unclear. This CDR3 contains 14 residues. Germline CDR1 SGHRS, CDR2 YFSETQ. V lost 7 bases and J lost 5, with 18 bases in between. As DNA, the CDR3 is TGCGCCAGCGCCATACGTGGGGTGGGTACTGAAGCTTTCTTT. Translating it yields CASAIRGVGTEAFF.

The chain recombines TRBV4-2 with TRBJ1-3, with 10 bases identical to TRBD1. This CDR3 has 19 residues. The V and J ends lost 0 bases and 0 bases, in that order; junction bases with no gene match: 8. Germline assignment: CDR1 LGHNA and CDR2 YNFKEQ. Here the CDR3 reads CASSQELTGGQSSGNTIYF. CDR3 coding DNA: TGTGCCAGCAGCCAAGAACTGACAGGGGGCCAGAGCTCTGGAAACACCATATATTTT.

The gene calls are TRBV10-3 and TRBJ1-1; D remains unclear. This CDR3 region has 15 residues. Trimming removed 0 bases at V and 1 base at J, with 9 bases between. Germline loops: CDR1 ENHRY, CDR2 SYGVKD. The CDR3 DNA reads as TGTGCCATCAGTGAGTCACCAGGTAGGAACACTGAAGCTTTCTTT. It codes for CAISESPGRNTEAFF.

The rearrangement links TRBV19 to TRBJ1-5; D unresolved. The V and J ends lost 1 base and 6 bases respectively, with 13 bases between them. The germline V gene has CDR1 LNHDA and CDR2 SQIVND (reference sequence). The CDR3 has 15 residues. The CDR3, as DNA: TGTGCCAGTAGTATAGGTTTGGGGTTGAGTCAGCCCCAGCATTTT. This gives the protein CASSIGLGLSQPQHF.

The V call is TRBV11-2, the J call TRBJ2-1; D not certain. The CDR3 consists of 14 residues. CDR1 and CDR2 (germline): SGHAT, FQNNGV. The ends were cut back, 5 bases at V and 3 bases at J, with 11 bases in the middle. The CDR3 region has the DNA TGTGCCAGCAGCGGAAGGGCCCTCTACAATGAGCAGTTCTTC. The encoded protein is CASSGRALYNEQFF.

The V gene is TRBV6-5, the J gene TRBJ1-5; D is ambiguous. This CDR3 comprises 14 residues. From germline, CDR1 is MNHEY and CDR2 SVGAGI. V gave up 2 bases and J gave up 4 bases, with 9 bases separating them. For the CDR3, the DNA is TGTGCCAGCAGTTACAGGGTTGGAAATCAGCCCCAGCATTTT. Protein product: CASSYRVGNQPQHF.

This chain uses TRBV2 with TRBJ2-3; TRBD2 matches 12 bases. CDR1 is SNHLY, CDR2 FYNNEI, per germline. J lost 3 bases, V lost 6 bases, and 13 bases had no gene match. The CDR3 runs to 18 residues. This chain's CDR3 is CASRPIKGTSGSTDTQYF. CDR3 coding DNA: TGTGCCAGCAGGCCGATCAAGGGGACTAGCGGGTCTACAGATACGCAGTATTTT.